This TCR beta chain was identified during a study of blood T cell repertoires in COVID-19. This clone has a single count. All enrollees were about 18 to 100 years old and from some 24 US areas. In assigning cohorts, the study relied on participant-reported clinical history. Two negative PCRs, clearance, or symptom resolution were required of recovered Cohort 3 donors. TCRdb's copy holds only in-frame clones and misses some; the assay was immunoSEQ multiplex PCR. This sample yields roughly 180,000 clones, of which over 70% are seen a single time; approximately 11% belongs to the top ten. The CDR3 length is 15 residues. Trimming left V 5 bases short and J 1 base short, with 14 bases between. CDR1 and CDR2 (germline): LNHDA, SQIVND (reference sequence).

The rearrangement joins TRBV19 to TRBJ1-2; D is possibly TRBD1 (5 bases). This sequence originates from a man in his fifties who had recovered from COVID-19. The sample was PBMCs or T cells enriched from blood (not recorded which). CDR3 DNA sequence: TGTGCCAGTAGTCCCCAGCGGGGGGGTAACTATGGCTACACCTTC. This translates into CASSPQRGGNYGYTF.